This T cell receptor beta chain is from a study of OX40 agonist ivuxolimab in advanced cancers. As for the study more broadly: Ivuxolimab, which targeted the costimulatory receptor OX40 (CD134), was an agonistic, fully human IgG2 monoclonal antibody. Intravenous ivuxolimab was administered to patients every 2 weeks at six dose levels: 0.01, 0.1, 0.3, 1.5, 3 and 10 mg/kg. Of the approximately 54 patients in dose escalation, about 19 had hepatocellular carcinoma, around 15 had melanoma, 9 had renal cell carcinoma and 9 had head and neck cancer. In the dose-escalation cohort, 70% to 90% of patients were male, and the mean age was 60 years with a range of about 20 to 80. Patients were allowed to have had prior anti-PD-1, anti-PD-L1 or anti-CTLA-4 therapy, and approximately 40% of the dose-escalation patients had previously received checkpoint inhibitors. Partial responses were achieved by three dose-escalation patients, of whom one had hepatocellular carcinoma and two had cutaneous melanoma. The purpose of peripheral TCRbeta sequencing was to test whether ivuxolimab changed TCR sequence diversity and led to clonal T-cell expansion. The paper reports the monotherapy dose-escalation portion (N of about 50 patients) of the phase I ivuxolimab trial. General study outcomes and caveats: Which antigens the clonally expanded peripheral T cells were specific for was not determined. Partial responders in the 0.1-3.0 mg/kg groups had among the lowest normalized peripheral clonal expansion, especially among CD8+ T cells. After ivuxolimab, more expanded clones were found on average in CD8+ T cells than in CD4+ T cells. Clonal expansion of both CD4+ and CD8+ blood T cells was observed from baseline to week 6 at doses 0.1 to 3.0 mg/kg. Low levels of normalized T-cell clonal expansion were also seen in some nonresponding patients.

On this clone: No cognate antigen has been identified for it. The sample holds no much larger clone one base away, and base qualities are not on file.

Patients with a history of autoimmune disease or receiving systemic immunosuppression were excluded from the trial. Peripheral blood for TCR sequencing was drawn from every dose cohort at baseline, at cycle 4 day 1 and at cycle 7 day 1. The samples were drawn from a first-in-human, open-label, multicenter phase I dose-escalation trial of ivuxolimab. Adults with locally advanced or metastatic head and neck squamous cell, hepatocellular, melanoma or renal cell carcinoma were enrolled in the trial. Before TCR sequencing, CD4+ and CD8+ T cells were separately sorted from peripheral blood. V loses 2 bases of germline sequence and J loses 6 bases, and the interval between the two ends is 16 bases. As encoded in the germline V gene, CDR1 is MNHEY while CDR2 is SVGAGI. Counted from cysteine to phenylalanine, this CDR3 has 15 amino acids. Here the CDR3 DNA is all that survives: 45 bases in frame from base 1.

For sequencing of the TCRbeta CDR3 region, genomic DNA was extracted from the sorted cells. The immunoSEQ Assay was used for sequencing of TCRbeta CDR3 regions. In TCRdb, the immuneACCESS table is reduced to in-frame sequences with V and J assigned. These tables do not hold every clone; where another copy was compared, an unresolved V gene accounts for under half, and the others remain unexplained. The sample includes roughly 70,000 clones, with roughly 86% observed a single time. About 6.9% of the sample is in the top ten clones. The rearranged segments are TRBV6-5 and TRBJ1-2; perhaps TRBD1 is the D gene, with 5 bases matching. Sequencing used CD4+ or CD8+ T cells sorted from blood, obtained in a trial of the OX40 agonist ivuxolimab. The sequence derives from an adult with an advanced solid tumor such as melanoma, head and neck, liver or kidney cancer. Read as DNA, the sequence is TGTGCCAGCAGTTACACCGCCCAGGGCCCGAATGGCTACACCTTC. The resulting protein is CASSYTAQGPNGYTF.